The text below deals with one T cell receptor beta chain. What it binds is not known. Every subset of CD8+ T cells was sorted in triplicate at 250,000 to 300,000 cells each. All TRB cDNA libraries came from 5' RACE performed with UMI labels. Reanalyzing the 5' RACE reads, TCRdb keeps one entry per CDR3 protein, without DNA. The clone table shows around 160,000 distinct CDR3 sequences, with the ten largest holding roughly 0.28%. These data belong to a study of CXCR3-negative and CXCR3-positive naive CD8 T cells. Study context: The dataset comprises 110 million to 150 million TRB reads in total, with about 1.5 +/- 0.3 million reads per library.

Overall study findings and caveats: The naive subsets expressed comparable surface CD5, and the authors inferred TCR strength from TRB CDR3 properties. Naive cells positive for CXCR3 carried more hydrophobic TRB CDR3s than CXCR3-negative ones. In both naive subsets diversity was comparably high, whereas memory CD8+ cells showed much lower diversity.

This CDR3 contains 14 residues. This TCR came from a human donor in good health. Some clones in this sample may be carry-over from other donors' samples. V and J are TRBV12-3 or TRBV12-4 and TRBJ2-1; TCRdb indicates TRBD2, and absent DNA this call remains unverified. Sequenced material: naive CXCR3+ CD8+ T cells from blood. Subset specified: CD45RO-CCR7+CD27+CD95- naive CD8+ T cells expressing CXCR3 (TNR3+). The CDR3 reads CASSFSGRVDEQFF.